This record looks at one T cell receptor (beta chain) sequence and its context. Assay: immunoSEQ multiplex PCR; the TCRdb copy retains only in-frame clones and omits some. The sample shows a few hundred thousand clones, roughly 88% of them seen only once. This sample was included in a study of blood T cell repertoires in COVID-19. CDR1 ENHRY and CDR2 SYGVKD come from the germline V gene. The CDR3 is 14 residues long. Trimming removed 3 bases from V and 8 bases from J, with 16 bases in between. The sample taken for sequencing was PBMCs or T cells enriched from blood (not recorded which). The rearrangement joins TRBV10-3 to TRBJ1-2; TRBD1 is a possible D gene (6 bases). This TCR was sampled from a man between 18 and 29 years old who had recovered from COVID-19. For the CDR3, the DNA is TGTGCCATCAGTGATACAGGGCGACTGAGGGGCTACACCTTC. This gives the protein CAISDTGRLRGYTF.